The next 30 T cell receptor beta chains were all read from a single sample in a study of response to subunit inactivated influenza vaccine. Each CDR3 protein is one row after TCRdb ran MiXCR on the RT-PCR reads. The table has roughly 500,000 distinct CDR3 sequences, about 15% seen once. The specimen was CD4+ T cells sorted from PBMCs, collected roughly 24 months after vaccination. These receptors were taken from a man aged 50 to 69 who received an inactivated influenza vaccine.

This clonotype was detected once. The chain links TRBV10-2 to TRBJ2-3; 8 bases agree with TRBD2. Trimming at V came to 6 bases and at J to 2 bases, leaving 7 bases not matched to a gene. Germline V gene sequence: CDR1 WSHSY, CDR2 SAAADI. This CDR3 region has 15 residues. Written as DNA, the CDR3 is TGCGCCAGCAGAGGAGCGGGGGCCTTCACAGATACGCAGTATTTT. The encoded protein is CASRGAGAFTDTQYF.

This clonotype was detected a few times. This chain links TRBV7-8 with TRBJ1-5; D gene unclear. Germline V gives CDR1 SGHVS, CDR2 FQNEAQ. Trimming shortened V by 2 bases and J by 2 bases, and 10 bases separated the two germline ends. The CDR3 extends over 15 amino acids. DNA of the CDR3: TGTGCCAGCAGCTTAAGAGGTGTAGGCAATCAGCCCCAGCATTTT. Translation: CASSLRGVGNQPQHF.

The J gene is TRBJ2-7, the V gene TRBV20-1; 9 bases agree with TRBD1. Trimming removed 2 bases from V and 5 bases from J; junction bases left unmatched: 16. Germline CDR1 and CDR2: DFQATT and SNEGSKA (reference sequence). The CDR3 loop spans 17 amino acids. Written as DNA, the CDR3 is TGCAGTGCTAGAAGTGTGAACAGGGGACAGGGTAGACACGAGCAGTACTTC. It codes for CSARSVNRGQGRHEQYF.

This chain connects TRBV6-1 to TRBJ2-5; tentatively, D is TRBD1 or TRBD2 (6 bases each). In germline, CDR1 is MNHNS, CDR2 SASEGT. With 8 bases removed from V and 2 bases from J, the gap between germline ends came to 15 bases. CDR3 length: 14 amino acids. The CDR3 spells CASRDGGRQETQYF. CDR3 coding DNA: TGTGCCAGCCGGGACGGGGGCAGGCAAGAGACCCAGTACTTC.

This clonotype was found once. The chain carries TRBV7-9 and TRBJ2-3; 10 bases align to TRBD2. V shed 8 bases, J shed 7 bases, and the junction held 15 bases outside the gene matches. The CDR3 spans 16 residues. CDR1 is SEHNR and CDR2 is FQNEAQ in the germline V gene (reference sequence). The CDR3 DNA follows: TGTGCCAGCGTACTTGGGAGCGGGGGGGCAGTCCATACGCAGTATTTT. Its translation: CASVLGSGGAVHTQYF. Filled out from reference TRBV7-9 and TRBJ2-3, the complete variable domain reads DTGVSQNPRHKITKRGQNVTFRCDPISEHNRLYWYRQTLGQGPEFLTYFQNEAQLEKSRLLSDRFSAERPKGSFSTLEIQRTEQGDSAMYLCASVLGSGGAVHTQYFGPGTRLTVL.

The chain links TRBV10-3 to TRBJ2-2, with 11 positions matching TRBD1. The CDR3 loop spans 14 amino acids. After removal of 6 bases from V and 5 bases from J, the junction contained 2 bases not matched to a gene. Germline V gene data show CDR1 as ENHRY and CDR2 as SYGVKD. CDR3: CAIRGQGATGELFF. CDR3 DNA sequence: TGTGCCATCAGAGGACAGGGGGCGACCGGGGAGCTGTTTTTT.

The chain carries TRBV19 and TRBJ2-1; D ambiguous. Germline CDR1 is LNHDA and CDR2 is SQIVND (reference sequence). There are 14 residues in the CDR3. The V gene lost 5 bases and the J gene lost 0 bases, with 8 bases spanning the gap. CDR3 DNA sequence: TGTGCCAGTAGTTCCCTAAGCTCCTACAATGAGCAGTTCTTC. Its protein product is CASSSLSSYNEQFF.

The gene calls are TRBV10-3 and TRBJ2-7, with 10 bases identical to TRBD1. J lost 5 bases, V lost 5 bases, and 3 bases had no gene match. This CDR3 has 13 residues. Germline V CDR1 and CDR2: ENHRY, SYGVKD. The CDR3 coding sequence is TGTGCCATCAGTCGGGACAGGGGAGACGAGCAGTACTTC. Translated, it gives CAISRDRGDEQYF.

This clonotype occurred a few times. The J gene is TRBJ1-1, the V gene TRBV29-1, with D possibly matching TRBD1 (5 bases). In germline, CDR1 is SQVTM, CDR2 ANQGSEA. The V end lost 7 bases, the J end lost 3 bases, and 18 bases lay between the germline ends. This CDR3 has 14 residues. The CDR3 DNA reads TGCAGCGCACGGGGACGGGGGACTGACACTGAAGCTTTCTTT. Its translation is CSARGRGTDTEAFF.

As regards this clonotype: This may stem from a read error, because a much larger clone lies one nucleotide away. The chain combines TRBV10-3 with TRBJ2-5; 7 nucleotides match TRBD1. Germline CDR1 and CDR2: ENHRY and SYGVKD. There are 13 residues in the CDR3. The CDR3 region is CVIGTEYQETQYF. In DNA form, the CDR3 reads TGTGTCATCGGGACAGAGTACCAAGAGACCCAGTACTTC.

This clonotype was recorded at least ten times. J is TRBJ2-1 and V is TRBV12-3 or TRBV12-4; weak D call: TRBD2 (5 bases). Between the trimmed V and J ends, which lost 7 bases and 4 bases, there was a span of 14 bases. CDR3 length: 14 residues. In DNA, the CDR3 is TGTGCCAGCACCCTCGGGGTTCCTTACAATGAGCAGTTCTTC. Its protein product is CASTLGVPYNEQFF.

This clonotype was recorded many times. The chain has TRBV7-8 and TRBJ2-2; D is ambiguous. Germline assignment: CDR1 SGHVS and CDR2 FQNEAQ. This CDR3 spans 14 amino acids. The germline V and J ends were trimmed by 2 bases and 4 bases, with 8 bases remaining between them. The CDR3 DNA follows: TGTGCCAGCAGCTTAATGATCGGCACCGGGGAGCTGTTTTTT. It translates to CASSLMIGTGELFF. The whole variable domain, filled in from reference TRBV7-8 and TRBJ2-2, reads GAGVSQSPRYKVAKRGQDVALRCDPISGHVSLFWYQQALGQGPEFLTYFQNEAQLDKSGLPSDRFFAERPEGSVSTLKIQRTQQEDSAVYLCASSLMIGTGELFFGEGSRLTVL.

The J gene is TRBJ2-7, the V gene TRBV20-1; 7 nucleotides line up with TRBD1. Germline-derived CDR1 and CDR2 are DFQATT and SNEGSKA (reference sequence). This CDR3 is 14 amino acids long. J lost 2 bases, V lost 5 bases, and 9 bases had no gene match. The CDR3 loop is CSARSDRDTYEQYF. The CDR3, as DNA: TGCAGTGCTCGGAGTGACAGGGACACCTACGAGCAGTACTTC.

The table lists this clonotype with a few counts. The chain joins TRBV18 to TRBJ1-1; tentative D call: TRBD1 (5 bases). The V gene lost 3 bases and the J gene lost 7 bases, with 9 bases spanning the gap. The V gene's germline CDR1 is KGHSH and CDR2 LQKENI. The CDR3 is 12 residues long. CDR3 DNA sequence: TGTGCCAGCTCACCGGGGACTTTTGAAGCTTTCTTT. Translation: CASSPGTFEAFF.

This clonotype was seen a few times. The rearrangement uses TRBV29-1 and TRBJ1-1; D is perhaps TRBD1 (6 bases). Germline V gives CDR1 SQVTM, CDR2 ANQGSEA. The CDR3 is 14 amino acids. V lost 6 bases, J lost 0 bases, and 14 bases lay in between. Written as DNA, the CDR3 is TGCAGCGTAACAGGGCGGGCGCTGAACACTGAAGCTTTCTTT. As protein: CSVTGRALNTEAFF. Filled out from reference TRBV29-1 and TRBJ1-1, the complete variable domain reads SAVISQKPSRDICQRGTSLTIQCQVDSQVTMMFWYRQQPGQSLTLIATANQGSEATYESGFVIDKFPISRPNLTFSTLTVSNMSPEDSSIYLCSVTGRALNTEAFFGQGTRLTVV.

This clonotype was counted only a few times. The chain recombines TRBV12-3 or TRBV12-4 with TRBJ1-4; the D gene is possibly TRBD1 (5 bases). The CDR3 runs to 15 residues. V was cut by 8 bases and J by 11 bases, with 24 bases left in between. The CDR3 DNA reads as TGTGCCAGCCTCAGATCATTACGCGGGGGGGAGAAACTGTTTTTT. This translates into CASLRSLRGGEKLFF.

This clonotype has a handful of counts. The rearrangement uses TRBV11-2 and TRBJ2-1; D is ambiguous. V gave up 5 bases and J gave up 9 bases, with 20 bases separating them. Per germline, CDR1 SGHAT and CDR2 FQNNGV. The CDR3 length is 15 residues. CDR3 sequence reads: CASSPRSTADTEQFF. CDR3 DNA sequence: TGTGCCAGCAGCCCCCGTTCGACCGCTGACACTGAGCAGTTCTTC.

This clonotype has just a few counts. J is TRBJ1-2 and V is TRBV7-2; 9 bases line up with TRBD1. This CDR3 comprises 13 residues. V trimming: 7 bases; J trimming: 4 bases; junction bases outside the gene matches: 4. The V gene's germline CDR1 is SGHTA and CDR2 FQGNSA. The CDR3 nucleotides read TGTGCCAGCAATAAGGACAGGGGCTATGGCTACACCTTC. It codes for CASNKDRGYGYTF.

The chain links TRBV10-1 to TRBJ2-5, with D tentatively TRBD2 (6 bases). This CDR3 has 14 amino acids. Trimming removed 2 bases from V and 5 bases from J, with 12 bases in between. CDR1 and CDR2 (germline): WNHNN, SYGVQD (reference sequence). The CDR3, as DNA: TGCGCCAGCAGTGAGGCGGGAACTACGGAGACCCAGTACTTC. Translating gives CASSEAGTTETQYF.

V gene TRBV10-3 combines with J gene TRBJ2-5; D is perhaps TRBD2 (6 bases). This CDR3 contains 12 residues. V lost 4 bases and J lost 5, with 8 bases in between. Germline-derived CDR1 and CDR2 are ENHRY and SYGVKD. The CDR3: CAISVEGETQYF. In DNA, the CDR3 is TGTGCCATCAGTGTGGAGGGGGAGACCCAGTACTTC.

The sample holds a few counts of this clonotype. This chain uses TRBV29-1 with TRBJ2-1; either TRBD1 or TRBD2 may supply D (5 bases each). The CDR3 contains 13 residues. The ends were cut back, 5 bases at V and 7 bases at J, with 15 bases in the middle. Looked up from germline, CDR1 is SQVTM and CDR2 is ANQGSEA. The CDR3 sequence: CSVSGEWGNEQFF. The CDR3 nucleotides are TGCAGCGTTAGTGGGGAATGGGGGAATGAGCAGTTCTTC.

This clonotype has more than one count but fewer than ten. The chain uses TRBV9 and TRBJ2-7, with D tentatively TRBD1 (6 bases). Trimming took off 4 bases at V and 7 bases at J, with 18 bases between the two ends. CDR1 and CDR2 (germline): SGDLS, YYNGEE. The CDR3 totals 14 residues. CDR3 sequence: CASSTAQGLGEQYF. The CDR3 DNA follows: TGTGCCAGCAGCACCGCTCAGGGGTTGGGGGAGCAGTACTTC.

The V call is TRBV29-1, the J call TRBJ2-7; the D gene is possibly TRBD2 (6 bases). The CDR3 covers 13 residues. The V gene lost 4 bases and the J gene lost 2 bases, with 12 bases spanning the gap. Looked up from germline, CDR1 is SQVTM and CDR2 is ANQGSEA. CDR3 sequence (DNA): TGCAGCGTTGGGTACGGAGGGGCCTACGAGCAGTACTTC. Residues: CSVGYGGAYEQYF.

The V and J genes are TRBV2 and TRBJ2-1; 7 bases line up with TRBD1. The CDR3 length is 15 residues. The germline CDR1 and CDR2 sequences are SNHLY and FYNNEI. V shed 6 bases and J 2 bases; nucleotides not matched to a gene: 7. Written as DNA, the CDR3 is TGTGCCAGCAGCGCCACAGGGACAGCCTACAATGAGCAGTTCTTC. Its protein is CASSATGTAYNEQFF. Combining the CDR3 with reference TRBV2 and TRBJ2-1 gives the whole variable domain EPEVTQTPSHQVTQMGQEVILRCVPISNHLYFYWYRQILGQKVEFLVSFYNNEISEKSEIFDDQFSVERPDGSNFTLKIRSTKLEDSAMYFCASSATGTAYNEQFFGPGTRLTVL.

In nucleotides, the CDR3 is TGCAGTGCTAGACGTAATATTGCTACTGAAGCTTTCTTT. Its translation is CSARRNIATEAFF. This chain links TRBV20-1 with TRBJ1-1; D unclear. Germline V lookup: CDR1 DFQATT, CDR2 SNEGSKA (reference sequence). The CDR3 sequence is 13 residues long. The ends were cut back, 2 bases at V and 5 bases at J, with 12 bases in the middle.

This clonotype was seen more than once but under ten times. The V gene is TRBV7-2, the J gene TRBJ1-6, with D perhaps matching TRBD1 (6 bases). V was shortened by 0 bases and J by 10 bases, with 16 bases between the two germline ends. The CDR3 consists of 16 residues. Germline-derived CDR1 and CDR2 are SGHTA and FQGNSA. CDR3 sequence reads: CASSLAVPGHGSPLHF. The DNA of the CDR3 is TGTGCCAGCAGCTTAGCAGTCCCGGGACATGGGTCACCCCTCCACTTT.

The gene calls are TRBV6-1 and TRBJ1-3; D is possibly TRBD1 (5 bases). The CDR3 is 15 residues long. V lost 3 bases, J lost 3 bases, and 12 bases lay in between. Germline CDR1 reads MNHNS; CDR2 reads SASEGT. The CDR3 spells CASSEGVLGGNTIYF. The CDR3 nucleotides are TGTGCCAGCAGTGAGGGGGTTTTAGGTGGAAACACCATATATTTT.

CDR3 in amino acids: CASSYEAGVAETQYF. The CDR3 DNA follows: TGTGCCAGCAGTTACGAGGCTGGGGTGGCAGAGACCCAGTACTTC. The rearrangement joins TRBV6-5 to TRBJ2-5; D remains ambiguous. The ends were cut back, 2 bases at V and 4 bases at J, with 14 bases in the middle. The CDR3 spans 15 residues. The germline V gene has CDR1 MNHEY and CDR2 SVGAGI.

This clonotype was seen many times. The chain recombines TRBV10-1 with TRBJ1-1; D remains ambiguous. Trimming removed 6 bases at V and 5 bases at J, with 10 bases between. Germline V CDR1 and CDR2: WNHNN, SYGVQD (reference sequence). CDR3 length: 12 residues. The CDR3 nucleotides read TGCGCCAGCAGCCAGAGACGGACTGAAGCTTTCTTT. Its protein is CASSQRRTEAFF.

This clonotype was observed a few times. The chain combines TRBV2 with TRBJ2-5; TRBD1 aligns across 11 bases. This CDR3 region has 15 residues. Losses at the gene ends were 6 bases for V and 4 bases for J; bases not matched to a gene: 7. Germline lookup yields CDR1 SNHLY and CDR2 FYNNEI. This CDR3 reads CASSPGTGGGETQYF. In DNA, the CDR3 is TGTGCCAGCAGCCCCGGGACAGGGGGGGGAGAGACCCAGTACTTC. Full variable domain (outside the CDR3, taken from reference TRBV2 and TRBJ2-5): EPEVTQTPSHQVTQMGQEVILRCVPISNHLYFYWYRQILGQKVEFLVSFYNNEISEKSEIFDDQFSVERPDGSNFTLKIRSTKLEDSAMYFCASSPGTGGGETQYFGPGTRLLVL.